The clone carrying this TCR beta chain was observed a single time. The germline V and J ends were trimmed by 4 bases and 0 bases, with 9 bases remaining between them. The CDR3 runs 13 residues. Per the germline V gene, CDR1 is SQVTM and CDR2 is ANQGSEA. This specimen comes from a study of blood T cell repertoires in COVID-19. TCRdb's copy holds only in-frame clones and misses some; the assay was immunoSEQ multiplex PCR. The sample has roughly 250,000 clones, approximately 83% seen once. The sample was peripheral blood. This chain links TRBV29-1 with TRBJ1-1; D unresolved. This clonotype was obtained from a person between 65 and 79 years old with COVID-19, enrolled during active disease. CDR3 region: CSVAQKMNTEAFF. The CDR3 region has the DNA TGCAGCGTTGCGCAGAAGATGAACACTGAAGCTTTCTTT. The complete variable domain, with remaining parts taken from reference TRBV29-1 and TRBJ1-1, reads SAVISQKPSRDICQRGTSLTIQCQVDSQVTMMFWYRQQPGQSLTLIATANQGSEATYESGFVIDKFPISRPNLTFSTLTVSNMSPEDSSIYLCSVAQKMNTEAFFGQGTRLTVV.